These 2 T cell receptor beta chains were all obtained from the same sample, sequenced in a study of T-cell reconstitution after alpha-beta-depleted transplantation in children. As it was prepared, the TCRbeta library received unique molecular identifiers. In TCRdb, the PCR reads were re-called with MiXCR into one record per CDR3 protein. The data show a few hundred thousand distinct CDR3 sequences, roughly 21% seen once. The sample was PBMCs from the stem cell graft donor, taken from the stem cell graft. The receptors shown here come from a human donor who donated a stem cell graft to a child with acute myeloid leukemia.

This clonotype has a handful of counts. The chain joins TRBV20-1 to TRBJ2-7; possible D gene TRBD1, 6 bases. CDR1 and CDR2 from the germline V gene are DFQATT and SNEGSKA (reference sequence). CDR3 size: 14 residues. V lost 6 bases and J 2 bases, leaving 17 bases between the germline ends. CDR3 sequence reads: CSATGRQEAYEQYF. In nucleotides, the CDR3 is TGCAGTGCCACAGGGCGGCAGGAGGCCTACGAGCAGTACTTC.

In this sample, this clonotype turned up a few times. The chain recombines TRBV4-1 with TRBJ2-2; D is unresolved. The CDR3 spans 12 residues. The V and J ends lost 6 bases and 7 bases respectively, with 9 bases between them. The V gene's germline CDR1 is MGHRA and CDR2 YSYEKL. The CDR3 nucleotides read TGCGCCAGCAGGCAGAGGATCGGGGAGCTGTTTTTT. Encoded protein: CASRQRIGELFF.